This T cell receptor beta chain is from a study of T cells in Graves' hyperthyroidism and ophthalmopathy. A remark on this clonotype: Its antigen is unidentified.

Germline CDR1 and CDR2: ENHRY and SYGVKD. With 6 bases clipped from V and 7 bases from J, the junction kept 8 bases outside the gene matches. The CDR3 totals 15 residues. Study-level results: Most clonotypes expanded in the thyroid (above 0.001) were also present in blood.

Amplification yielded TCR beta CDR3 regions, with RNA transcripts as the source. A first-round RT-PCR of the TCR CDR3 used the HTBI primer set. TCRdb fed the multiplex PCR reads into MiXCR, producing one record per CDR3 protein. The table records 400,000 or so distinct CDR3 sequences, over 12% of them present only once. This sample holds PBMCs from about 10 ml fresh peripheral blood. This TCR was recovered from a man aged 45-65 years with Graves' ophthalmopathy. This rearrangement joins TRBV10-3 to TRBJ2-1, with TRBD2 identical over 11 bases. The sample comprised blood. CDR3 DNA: TGTGCCATCAGCCAACTAGCGGGAGTTGGAAATGAGCAGTTCTTC. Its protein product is CAISQLAGVGNEQFF.